Given below is one TCR beta chain in context. Its antigen is as yet unknown. The sample is drawn from a study of T cells in localized non-small cell lung cancer. Study conclusions and caveats: Appearing in adjacent lung were a median about 57 of the top 100 tumor clones. Increased T cell density in blood showed an association with longer overall survival.

Repertoires were generated with immunoSEQ multiplex PCR, while TCRdb's copy carries only in-frame clones and drops some. The table records around 28,000 clones, 85% to 95% of them present only once. The sample in question was peripheral blood, obtained before any cancer treatment. The TCR comes from a woman aged 35 to 70 with stage I lung adenocarcinoma.

The CDR3 nucleotides read TGTGCCAGCAGCTTAGTGGGACAGTTTGGCTACACCTTC. Amino acids: CASSLVGQFGYTF. V usage is TRBV7-8 and J usage is TRBJ1-2, with TRBD1 matching over 7 bases. From germline, CDR1 is SGHVS and CDR2 FQNEAQ. The CDR3 runs 13 residues. V shed 1 base and J 7 bases; nucleotides not matched to a gene: 3.